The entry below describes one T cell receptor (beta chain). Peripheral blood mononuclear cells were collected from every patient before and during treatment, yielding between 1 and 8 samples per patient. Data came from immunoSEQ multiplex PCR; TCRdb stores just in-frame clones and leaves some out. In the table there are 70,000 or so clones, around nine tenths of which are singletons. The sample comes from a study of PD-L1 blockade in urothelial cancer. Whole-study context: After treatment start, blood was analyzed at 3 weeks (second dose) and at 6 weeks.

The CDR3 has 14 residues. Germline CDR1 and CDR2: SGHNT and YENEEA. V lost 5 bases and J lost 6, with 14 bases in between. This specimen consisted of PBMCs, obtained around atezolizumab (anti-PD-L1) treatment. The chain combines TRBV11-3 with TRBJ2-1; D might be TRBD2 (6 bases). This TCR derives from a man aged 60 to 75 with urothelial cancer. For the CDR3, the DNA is TGTGCCAGCAGCGCCGGAGGGTCACTCAATGAGCAGTTCTTC. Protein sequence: CASSAGGSLNEQFF.